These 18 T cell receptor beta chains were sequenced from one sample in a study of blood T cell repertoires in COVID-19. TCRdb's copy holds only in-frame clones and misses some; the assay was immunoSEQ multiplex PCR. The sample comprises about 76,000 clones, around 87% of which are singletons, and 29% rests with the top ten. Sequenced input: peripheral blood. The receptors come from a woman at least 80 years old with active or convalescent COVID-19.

Written as DNA, the CDR3 is TGTGCCAGCAGCCTCACAGGGGGTAGAGAAAAACTGTTTTTT. Amino acid sequence: CASSLTGGREKLFF. The chain employs TRBV7-8 and TRBJ1-4; 8 nucleotides align to TRBD1. Trimming removed 5 bases from V and 8 bases from J; junction bases left unmatched: 7. The CDR3 sequence is 14 residues long. CDR1 and CDR2 from the germline V gene are SGHVS and FQNEAQ.

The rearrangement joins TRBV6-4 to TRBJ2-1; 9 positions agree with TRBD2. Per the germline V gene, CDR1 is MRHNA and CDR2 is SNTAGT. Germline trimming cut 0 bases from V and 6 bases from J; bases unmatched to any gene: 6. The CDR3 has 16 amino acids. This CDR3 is CASSDSGAGGFNEQFF. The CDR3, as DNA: TGTGCCAGCAGTGACTCGGGAGCGGGGGGCTTCAATGAGCAGTTCTTC.

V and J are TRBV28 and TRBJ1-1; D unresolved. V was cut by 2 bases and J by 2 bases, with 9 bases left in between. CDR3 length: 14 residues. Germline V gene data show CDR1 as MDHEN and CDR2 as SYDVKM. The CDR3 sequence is CASSLRQDNTEAFF. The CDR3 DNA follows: TGTGCCAGCAGTTTACGGCAGGATAACACTGAAGCTTTCTTT.

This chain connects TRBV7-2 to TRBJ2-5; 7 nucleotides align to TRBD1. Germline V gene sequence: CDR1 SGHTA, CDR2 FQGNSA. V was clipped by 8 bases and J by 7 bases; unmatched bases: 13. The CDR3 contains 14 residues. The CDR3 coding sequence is TGTGCCAGCCGTCCCAACAGGGCAGGGGGGACCCAGTACTTC. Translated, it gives CASRPNRAGGTQYF.

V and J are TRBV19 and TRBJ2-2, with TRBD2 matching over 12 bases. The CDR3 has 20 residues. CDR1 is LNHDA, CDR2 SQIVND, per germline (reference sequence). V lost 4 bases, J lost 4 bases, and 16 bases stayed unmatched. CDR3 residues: CASSTSPDLAGGRSTGELFF. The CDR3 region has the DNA TGTGCCAGTAGTACATCTCCCGACCTAGCGGGGGGGCGTAGCACCGGGGAGCTGTTTTTT. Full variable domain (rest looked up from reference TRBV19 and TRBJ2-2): DGGITQSPKYLFRKEGQNVTLSCEQNLNHDAMYWYRQDPGQGLRLIYYSQIVNDFQKGDIAEGYSVSREKKESFPLTVTSAQKNPTAFYLCASSTSPDLAGGRSTGELFFGEGSRLTVL.

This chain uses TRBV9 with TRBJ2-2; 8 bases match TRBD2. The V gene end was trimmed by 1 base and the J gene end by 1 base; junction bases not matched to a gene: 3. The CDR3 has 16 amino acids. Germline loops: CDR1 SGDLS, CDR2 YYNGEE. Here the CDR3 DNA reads TGTGCCAGCAGCGTACGGGGGGGCCTGAACACCGGGGAGCTGTTTTTT. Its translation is CASSVRGGLNTGELFF.

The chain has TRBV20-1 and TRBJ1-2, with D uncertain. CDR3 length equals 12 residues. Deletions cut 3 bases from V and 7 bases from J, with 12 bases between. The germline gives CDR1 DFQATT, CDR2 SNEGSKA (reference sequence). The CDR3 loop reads CSASTAPFGYTF. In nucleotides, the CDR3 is TGCAGTGCTAGTACAGCACCTTTTGGCTACACCTTC.

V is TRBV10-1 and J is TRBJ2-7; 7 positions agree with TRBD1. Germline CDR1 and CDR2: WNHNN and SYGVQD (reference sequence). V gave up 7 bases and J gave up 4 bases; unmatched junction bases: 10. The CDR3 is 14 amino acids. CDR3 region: CASKRTGPGYEQYF. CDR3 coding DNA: TGCGCCAGCAAAAGGACAGGCCCGGGTTACGAGCAGTACTTC.

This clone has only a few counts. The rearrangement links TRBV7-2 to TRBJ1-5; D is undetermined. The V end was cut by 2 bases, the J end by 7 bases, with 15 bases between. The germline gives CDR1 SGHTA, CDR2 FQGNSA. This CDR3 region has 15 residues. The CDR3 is CASSLHAAGQQPQHF. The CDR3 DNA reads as TGTGCCAGCAGCTTACATGCTGCAGGCCAACAGCCCCAGCATTTT.

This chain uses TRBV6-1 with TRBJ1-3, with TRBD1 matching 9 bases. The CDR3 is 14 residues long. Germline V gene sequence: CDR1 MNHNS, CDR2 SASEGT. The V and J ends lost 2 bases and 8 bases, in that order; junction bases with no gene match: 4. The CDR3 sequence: CASSEPGQGDTIYF. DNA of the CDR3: TGTGCCAGCAGTGAACCGGGACAGGGAGACACCATATATTTT.

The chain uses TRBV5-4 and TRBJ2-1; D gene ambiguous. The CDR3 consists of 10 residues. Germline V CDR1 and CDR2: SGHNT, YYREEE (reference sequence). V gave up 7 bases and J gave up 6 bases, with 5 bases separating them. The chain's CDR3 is CASSGNEQFF. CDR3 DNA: TGTGCCAGCTCCGGCAATGAGCAGTTCTTC. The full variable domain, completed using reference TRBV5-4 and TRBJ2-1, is ETGVTQSPTHLIKTRGQQVTLRCSSQSGHNTVSWYQQALGQGPQFIFQYYREEENGRGNFPPRFSGLQFPNYSSELNVNALELDDSALYLCASSGNEQFFGPGTRLTVL.

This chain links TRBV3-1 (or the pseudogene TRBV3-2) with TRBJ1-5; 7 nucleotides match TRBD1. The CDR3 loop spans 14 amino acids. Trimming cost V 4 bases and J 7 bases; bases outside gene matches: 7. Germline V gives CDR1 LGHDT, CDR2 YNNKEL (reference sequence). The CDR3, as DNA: TGTGCCAGCAGCCTAGACAGGGTCGGCCAGCCCCAGCATTTT. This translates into CASSLDRVGQPQHF.

CDR3 DNA: TGCGCCAGCAGCCAAGGGCGCGGCACTGAAGCTTTCTTT. Translating gives CASSQGRGTEAFF. The genes are TRBV4-3 and TRBJ1-1, with D hard to call. V dropped 1 base and J dropped 4 bases, with 7 bases sitting between them. The CDR3 runs 13 residues. Per germline, CDR1 LGHNA and CDR2 YSLEER.

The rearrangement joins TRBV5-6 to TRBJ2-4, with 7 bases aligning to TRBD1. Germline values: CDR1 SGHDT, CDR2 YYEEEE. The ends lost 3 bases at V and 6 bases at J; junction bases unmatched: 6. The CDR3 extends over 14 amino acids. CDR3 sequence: CASSSTGLRNIQYF. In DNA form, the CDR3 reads TGTGCCAGCAGCTCGACAGGGTTGCGAAACATTCAGTACTTC.

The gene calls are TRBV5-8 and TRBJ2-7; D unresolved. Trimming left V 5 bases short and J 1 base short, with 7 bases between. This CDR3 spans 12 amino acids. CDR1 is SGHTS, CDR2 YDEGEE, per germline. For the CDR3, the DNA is TGTGCCAGCAGGCTCAGATCCTACGAGCAGTACTTC. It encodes CASRLRSYEQYF.

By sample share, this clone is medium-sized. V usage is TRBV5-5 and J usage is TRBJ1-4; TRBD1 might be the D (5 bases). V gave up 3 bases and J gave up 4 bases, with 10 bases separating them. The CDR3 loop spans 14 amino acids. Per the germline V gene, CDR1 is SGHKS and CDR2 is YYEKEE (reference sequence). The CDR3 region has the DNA TGTGCCAGCAGCTCCCAGGGCCTTAATGAAAAACTGTTTTTT. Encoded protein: CASSSQGLNEKLFF.

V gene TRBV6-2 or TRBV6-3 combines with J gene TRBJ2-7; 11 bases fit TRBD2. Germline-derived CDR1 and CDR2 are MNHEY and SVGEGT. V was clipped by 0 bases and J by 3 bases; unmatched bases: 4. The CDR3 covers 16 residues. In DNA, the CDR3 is TGTGCCAGCAGTTACTCCCTAGCGGGGGGAGTCTACGAGCAGTACTTC. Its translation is CASSYSLAGGVYEQYF.

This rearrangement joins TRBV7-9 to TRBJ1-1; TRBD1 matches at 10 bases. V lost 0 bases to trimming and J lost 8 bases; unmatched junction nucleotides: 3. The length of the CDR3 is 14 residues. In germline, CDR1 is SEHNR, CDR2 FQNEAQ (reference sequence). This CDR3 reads CASSLAGQGLEAFF. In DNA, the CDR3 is TGTGCCAGCAGCTTAGCGGGACAGGGGCTCGAAGCTTTCTTT.